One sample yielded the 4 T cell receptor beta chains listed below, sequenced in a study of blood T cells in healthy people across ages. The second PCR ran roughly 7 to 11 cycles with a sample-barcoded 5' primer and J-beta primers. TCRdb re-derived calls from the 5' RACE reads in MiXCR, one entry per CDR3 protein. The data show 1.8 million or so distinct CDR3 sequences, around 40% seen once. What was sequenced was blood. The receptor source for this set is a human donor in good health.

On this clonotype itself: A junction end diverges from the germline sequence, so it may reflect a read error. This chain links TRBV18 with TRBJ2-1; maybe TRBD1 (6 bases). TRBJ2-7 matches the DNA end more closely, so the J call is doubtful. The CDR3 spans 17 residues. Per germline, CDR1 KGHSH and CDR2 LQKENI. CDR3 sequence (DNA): TGTGCCTGCTCACCTTCATCCAGGCAGGGGCCCTACAATGAGCAGTACTTC. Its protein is CACSPSSRQGPYNEQYF.

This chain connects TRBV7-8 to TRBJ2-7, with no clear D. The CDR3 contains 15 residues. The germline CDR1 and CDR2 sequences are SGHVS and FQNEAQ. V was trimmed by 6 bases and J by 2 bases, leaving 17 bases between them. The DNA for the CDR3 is TGTGCCAGCAGTTTGGTCCGGGCCTCGACCTACGAGCAGTACTTC. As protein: CASSLVRASTYEQYF.

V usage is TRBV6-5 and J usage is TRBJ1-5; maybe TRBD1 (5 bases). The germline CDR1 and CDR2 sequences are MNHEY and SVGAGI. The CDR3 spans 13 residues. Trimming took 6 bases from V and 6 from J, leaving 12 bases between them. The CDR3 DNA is TGTGCCAGCAGACGGGGGAGGGGTCAGCCCCAGCATTTT. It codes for CASRRGRGQPQHF.

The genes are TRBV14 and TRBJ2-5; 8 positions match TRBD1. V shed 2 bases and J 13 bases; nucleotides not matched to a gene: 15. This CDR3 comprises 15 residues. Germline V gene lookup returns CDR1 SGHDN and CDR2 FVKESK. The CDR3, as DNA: TGTGCCAGCAGCCAAACCGTCTTCTCGGGGGACAGGCTGTACTTC. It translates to CASSQTVFSGDRLYF. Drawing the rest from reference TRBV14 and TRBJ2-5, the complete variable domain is EAGVTQFPSHSVIEKGQTVTLRCDPISGHDNLYWYRRVMGKEIKFLLHFVKESKQDESGMPNNRFLAERTGGTYSTLKVQPAELEDSGVYFCASSQTVFSGDRLYFGPGTRLLVL.